Included here is one T cell receptor (beta chain) sequence, with context. This sample stems from a study of blood T cell repertoires in COVID-19. On the study more broadly: COVID-19 samples, acute and convalescent, were from the United States, Italy and Spain. PBMCs, B-cell-depleted T cells, or T cells were the source of the cDNA or gDNA that made up the material.

Original methodology: Reference gene primer amplification in the assay estimated nucleated cell counts. The repertoire was sequenced with immunoSEQ multiplex PCR; TCRdb's copy has only in-frame clones and lacks some. V, J and clone size are those of that table, while D and trimming were read from the DNA. The sample yields approximately 21,000 clones, 86% seen once. Germline V CDR1 and CDR2: MNHEY, SVGAGI. Germline trimming cut 11 bases from V and 2 bases from J; bases unmatched to any gene: 8. The CDR3 loop spans 13 amino acids. V gene TRBV6-5 combines with J gene TRBJ1-1; 7 bases line up with TRBD1. The sequenced sample was peripheral blood. The TCR comes from a human donor with acute or convalescent COVID-19. The donor label of this sample is uncertain. CDR3 loop: CASYRGVNTEAFF. The CDR3 DNA follows: TGTGCCTCTTACAGGGGCGTCAACACTGAAGCTTTCTTT.